This paragraph reports one T cell receptor (beta chain). Its target is not known. The data derive from a study of T cells in Graves' hyperthyroidism and ophthalmopathy. Regions amplified from RNA transcripts were the TCR beta CDR3 regions. With the HTBI primer set, the TCR CDR3 went through a first round of RT-PCR. TCRdb re-analysed the multiplex PCR reads in MiXCR, keeping a single row per CDR3 protein. The sample has 250,000 to 300,000 distinct CDR3 sequences, 15% to 20% seen once. Not enrolled were patients with uncontrolled infection, other autoimmune disease, pregnancy or lactation. Overall study findings and caveats: Blood also showed most of the thyroid clonotypes that were expanded above 0.001.

V lost 3 bases, J lost 2 bases, and 9 bases stayed unmatched. The CDR3 is 16 amino acids. Germline lookup yields CDR1 SGHRS and CDR2 YFSETQ. V gene TRBV5-1 combines with J gene TRBJ2-5, with TRBD1 matching 8 bases. The TCR sequence derives from a man over 45 with Graves' ophthalmopathy. The sequenced sample consisted of blood. CDR3 bases: TGCGCCAGCAGCTCGGGTTGGGGACAGGAACAAGAGACCCAGTACTTC. It encodes CASSSGWGQEQETQYF.